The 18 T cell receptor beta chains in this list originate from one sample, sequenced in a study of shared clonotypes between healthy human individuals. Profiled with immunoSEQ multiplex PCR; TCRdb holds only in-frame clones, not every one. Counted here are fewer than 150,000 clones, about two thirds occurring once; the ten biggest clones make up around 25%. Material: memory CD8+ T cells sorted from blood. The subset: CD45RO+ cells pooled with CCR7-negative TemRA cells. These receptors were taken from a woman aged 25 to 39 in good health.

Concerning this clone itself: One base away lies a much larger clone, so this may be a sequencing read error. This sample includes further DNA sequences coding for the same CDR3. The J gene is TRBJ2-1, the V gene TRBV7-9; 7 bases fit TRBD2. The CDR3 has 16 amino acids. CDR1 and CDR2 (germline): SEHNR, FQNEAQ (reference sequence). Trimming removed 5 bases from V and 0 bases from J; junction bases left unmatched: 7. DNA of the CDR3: TGTGCCAGCAGCCCCCGAGGCGGGAGCTCCTACAATGAGCAGTTCTTC. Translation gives CASSPRGGSSYNEQFF.

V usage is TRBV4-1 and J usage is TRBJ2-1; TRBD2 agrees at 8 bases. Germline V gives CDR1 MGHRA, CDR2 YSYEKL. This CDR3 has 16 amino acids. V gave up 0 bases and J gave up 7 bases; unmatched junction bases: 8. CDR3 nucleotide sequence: TGCGCCAGCAGCCAAGATCCCGGTAGCGGGGCAAATGAGCAGTTCTTC. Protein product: CASSQDPGSGANEQFF.

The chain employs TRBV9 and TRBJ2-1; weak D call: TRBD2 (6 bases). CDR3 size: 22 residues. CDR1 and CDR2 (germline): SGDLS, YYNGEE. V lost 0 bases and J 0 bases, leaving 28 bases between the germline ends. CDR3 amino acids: CASSVGVMRKGGIIGSYNEQFF. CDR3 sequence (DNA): TGTGCCAGCAGCGTAGGTGTGATGCGGAAGGGCGGGATTATTGGCTCCTACAATGAGCAGTTCTTC. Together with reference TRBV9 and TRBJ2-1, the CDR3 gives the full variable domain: DSGVTQTPKHLITATGQRVTLRCSPRSGDLSVYWYQQSLDQGLQFLIQYYNGEERAKGNILERFSAQQFPDLHSELNLSSLELGDSALYFCASSVGVMRKGGIIGSYNEQFFGPGTRLTVL.

The DNA of the CDR3 is TGTGCCAGCTCAGGGGGCCGGAGCTATGGCTACACCTTC. Translation: CASSGGRSYGYTF. This sequence joins TRBV2 and TRBJ1-2; 8 bases line up with TRBD1. CDR3 size: 13 residues. From germline, CDR1 is SNHLY and CDR2 FYNNEI. The ends lost 8 bases at V and 4 bases at J; junction bases unmatched: 6.

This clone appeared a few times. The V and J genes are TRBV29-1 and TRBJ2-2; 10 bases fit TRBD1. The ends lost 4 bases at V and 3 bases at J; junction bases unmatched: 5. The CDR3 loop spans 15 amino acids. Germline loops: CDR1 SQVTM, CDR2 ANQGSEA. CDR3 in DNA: TGCAGCGTTGGGGGGACAGGGGCTGACACCGGGGAGCTGTTTTTT. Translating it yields CSVGGTGADTGELFF.

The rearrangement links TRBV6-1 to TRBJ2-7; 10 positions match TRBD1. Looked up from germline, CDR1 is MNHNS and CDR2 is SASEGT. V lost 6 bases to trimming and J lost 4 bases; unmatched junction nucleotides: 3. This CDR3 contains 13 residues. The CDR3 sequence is CASSRDRGYEQYF. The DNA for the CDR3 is TGTGCCAGCAGCCGGGACAGGGGATACGAGCAGTACTTC.

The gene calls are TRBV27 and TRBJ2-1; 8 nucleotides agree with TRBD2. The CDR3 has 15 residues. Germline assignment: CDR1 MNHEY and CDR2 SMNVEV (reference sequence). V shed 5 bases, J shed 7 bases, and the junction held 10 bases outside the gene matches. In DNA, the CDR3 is TGTGCCAGCAGTAGCGGGAGCGGCCTGGGGAATGAGCAGTTCTTC. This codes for CASSSGSGLGNEQFF.

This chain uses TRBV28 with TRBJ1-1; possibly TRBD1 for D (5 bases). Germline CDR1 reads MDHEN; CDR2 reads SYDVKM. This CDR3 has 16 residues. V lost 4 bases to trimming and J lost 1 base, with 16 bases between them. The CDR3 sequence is CASSSSRLGGNTEAFF. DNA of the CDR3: TGTGCCAGCAGTTCAAGCAGGTTGGGGGGGAACACTGAAGCTTTCTTT.

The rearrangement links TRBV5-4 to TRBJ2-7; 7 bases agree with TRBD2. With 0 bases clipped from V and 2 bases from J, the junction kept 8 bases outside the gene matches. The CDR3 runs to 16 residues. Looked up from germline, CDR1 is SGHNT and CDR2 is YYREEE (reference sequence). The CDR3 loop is CASSLVARELPYEQYF. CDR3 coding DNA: TGTGCCAGCAGCTTGGTAGCGCGGGAGCTCCCCTACGAGCAGTACTTC. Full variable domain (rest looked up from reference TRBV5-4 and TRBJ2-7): ETGVTQSPTHLIKTRGQQVTLRCSSQSGHNTVSWYQQALGQGPQFIFQYYREEENGRGNFPPRFSGLQFPNYSSELNVNALELDDSALYLCASSLVARELPYEQYFGPGTRLTVT.

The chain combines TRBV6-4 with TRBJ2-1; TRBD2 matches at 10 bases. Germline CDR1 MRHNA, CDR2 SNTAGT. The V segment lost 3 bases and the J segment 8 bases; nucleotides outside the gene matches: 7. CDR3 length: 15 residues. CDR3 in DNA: TGTGCCAGCAGTGAGAAGGCTAGCGGGAGCTATGAGCAGTTCTTC. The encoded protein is CASSEKASGSYEQFF.

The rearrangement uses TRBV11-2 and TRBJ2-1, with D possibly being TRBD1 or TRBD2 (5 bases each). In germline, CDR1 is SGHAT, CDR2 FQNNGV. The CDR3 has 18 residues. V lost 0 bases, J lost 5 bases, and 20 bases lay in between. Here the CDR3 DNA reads TGTGCCAGCAGCTTAGAGTCCGGGACGTCGTTTGGCCACAATGAGCAGTTCTTC. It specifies CASSLESGTSFGHNEQFF.

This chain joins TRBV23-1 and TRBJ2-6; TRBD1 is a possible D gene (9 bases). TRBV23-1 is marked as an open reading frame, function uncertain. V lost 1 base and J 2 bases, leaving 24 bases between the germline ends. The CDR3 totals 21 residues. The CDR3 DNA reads TGCGCCAGCAGTCAATTATCAGCGGGGGACAGGGTGTTTACTGGGGCCAACGTCCTGACTTTC. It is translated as CASSQLSAGDRVFTGANVLTF.

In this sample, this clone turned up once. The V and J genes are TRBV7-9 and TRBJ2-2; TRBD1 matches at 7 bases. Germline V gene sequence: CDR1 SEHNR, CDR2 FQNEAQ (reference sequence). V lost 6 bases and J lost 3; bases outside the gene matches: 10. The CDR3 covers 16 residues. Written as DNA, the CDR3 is TGTGCCAGCAGATATTCCGGGACAGTTCACACCGGGGAGCTGTTTTTT. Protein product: CASRYSGTVHTGELFF.

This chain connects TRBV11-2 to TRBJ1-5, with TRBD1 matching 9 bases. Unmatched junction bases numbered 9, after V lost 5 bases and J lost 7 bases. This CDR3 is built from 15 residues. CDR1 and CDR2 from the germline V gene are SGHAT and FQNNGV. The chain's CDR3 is CASSTSGQGEQPQHF. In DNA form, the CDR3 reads TGTGCCAGCAGCACATCGGGACAGGGAGAACAGCCCCAGCATTTT. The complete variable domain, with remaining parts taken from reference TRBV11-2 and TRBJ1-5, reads EAGVAQSPRYKIIEKRQSVAFWCNPISGHATLYWYQQILGQGPKLLIQFQNNGVVDDSQLPKDRFSAERLKGVDSTLKIQPAKLEDSAVYLCASSTSGQGEQPQHFGDGTRLSIL.

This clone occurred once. The CDR3 sequence: CASSVFPFYEQYF. CDR3 bases: TGTGCCAGCAGTGTGTTCCCGTTCTACGAGCAGTACTTC. The chain recombines TRBV6-1 with TRBJ2-7; no reliable D call. The V gene's germline CDR1 is MNHNS and CDR2 SASEGT. V shed 4 bases and J shed 3 bases, with 10 bases lying between them. This CDR3 has 13 residues.

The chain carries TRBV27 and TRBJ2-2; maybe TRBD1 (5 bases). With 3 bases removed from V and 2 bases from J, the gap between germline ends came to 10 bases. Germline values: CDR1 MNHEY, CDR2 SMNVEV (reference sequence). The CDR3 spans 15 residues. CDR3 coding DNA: TGTGCCAGCAGTTTTGGGGCCCCCAACACCGGGGAGCTGTTTTTT. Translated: CASSFGAPNTGELFF.

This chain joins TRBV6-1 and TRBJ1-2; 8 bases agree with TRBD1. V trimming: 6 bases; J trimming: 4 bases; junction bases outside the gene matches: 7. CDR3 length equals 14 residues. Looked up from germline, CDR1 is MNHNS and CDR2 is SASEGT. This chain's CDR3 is CASSRTGTPYGYTF. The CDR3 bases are TGTGCCAGCAGCAGGACAGGGACCCCCTATGGCTACACCTTC.

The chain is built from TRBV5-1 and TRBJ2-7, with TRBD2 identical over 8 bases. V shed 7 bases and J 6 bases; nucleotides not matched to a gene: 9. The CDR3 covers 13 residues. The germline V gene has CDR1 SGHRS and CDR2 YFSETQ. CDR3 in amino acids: CASGLAGGFEQYF. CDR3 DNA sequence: TGCGCCAGCGGCCTAGCGGGTGGTTTCGAGCAGTACTTC.